These 6 T cell receptor beta chains came from one sample sequenced in a study of cytomegalovirus exposure and HLA in healthy donors. The PCR was carried out with 60 Vbeta primers and 13 Jbeta primers. Here immunoSEQ multiplex PCR was the method, and the copy in TCRdb shows in-frame clones only, minus some. This repertoire includes about 210,000 clones. Sequenced sample: PBMCs. The source of these receptors is a woman between 25 and 40 years old in good health and CMV-seropositive.

The chain carries TRBV9 and TRBJ2-2; D gene uncertain. This CDR3 has 15 amino acids. From germline, CDR1 is SGDLS and CDR2 YYNGEE. Trimming took 0 bases from V and 4 from J, leaving 10 bases between them. The CDR3 protein is CASSVGRLFTGELFF. The CDR3 nucleotides are TGTGCCAGCAGCGTAGGCAGATTATTCACCGGGGAGCTGTTTTTT.

This chain uses TRBV4-3 with TRBJ1-1, with 10 bases matching TRBD1. CDR1 is LGHNA and CDR2 is YSLEER in the germline V gene. V shed 1 base, J shed 6 bases, and the junction held 11 bases outside the gene matches. CDR3 length: 17 amino acids. The CDR3 DNA reads as TGCGCCAGCAGCCAAGCACCGGGACAGGGGATGAGGGCTGAAGCTTTCTTT. Its protein is CASSQAPGQGMRAEAFF.

The chain combines TRBV7-6 with TRBJ1-1; D is undetermined. The CDR3 runs to 13 residues. Germline assignment: CDR1 SGHVS and CDR2 FNYEAQ. Trimming pared 6 bases from V and 2 bases from J, leaving 10 bases between. CDR3 nucleotides: TGTGCCAGCAGTTCAGTTTTTAACACTGAAGCTTTCTTT. It encodes CASSSVFNTEAFF. The full variable domain, in which reference TRBV7-6 and TRBJ1-1 provide the parts outside the CDR3, is GAGVSQSPRYKVTKRGQDVALRCDPISGHVSLYWYRQALGQGPEFLTYFNYEAQQDKSGLPNDRFSAERPEGSISTLTIQRTEQRDSAMYRCASSSVFNTEAFFGQGTRLTVV.

The V and J genes are TRBV5-1 and TRBJ2-2; possibly TRBD1 for D (6 bases). Germline assignment: CDR1 SGHRS and CDR2 YFSETQ. This CDR3 is 15 amino acids long. Between the trimmed V and J ends, which lost 0 bases and 5 bases, there was a span of 11 bases. CDR3 sequence reads: CASSLGRTETGELFF. The CDR3 nucleotides are TGCGCCAGCAGCTTGGGGAGGACAGAGACCGGGGAGCTGTTTTTT.

CDR3 nucleotide sequence: TGCGCCAGCAGCTTGGCCTTAATCAGGAAGGATGAAAAACTGTTTTTT. Protein: CASSLALIRKDEKLFF. The chain has TRBV5-1 and TRBJ1-4; D gene unclear. Trimming shortened V by 0 bases and J by 6 bases, and 15 bases separated the two germline ends. Germline V gene data show CDR1 as SGHRS and CDR2 as YFSETQ. CDR3 size: 16 residues.

The chain couples TRBV5-6 to TRBJ1-4, with TRBD1 identical over 9 bases. The germline V gene has CDR1 SGHDT and CDR2 YYEEEE. The CDR3 totals 14 residues. With V trimmed by 0 bases and J by 8 bases, 2 bases remained unmatched. In DNA, the CDR3 is TGTGCCAGCAGCTTGGGGGACAGGGACGAAAAACTGTTTTTT. This translates into CASSLGDRDEKLFF.